Presented here are 28 T cell receptor beta chains from one specimen sequenced in a study of blood T cell repertoires in COVID-19 (TCRdb year 2020). Library generation was performed with the immunoSEQ multiplex PCR assay. This immuneACCESS table, as held by TCRdb, lists in-frame sequences with V and J called but not all clones. Of the missing ones, under half trace to an unresolved V gene in checked studies; the others have no known cause. For this sample there are over 95,000 clones; around 84% appear just once. 13% of the sample is in the top ten clones. The specimen sequenced was peripheral blood. These TCRs come from a human donor in a cohort sampled during active COVID-19.

V usage is TRBV28 and J usage is TRBJ2-2, with D unclear. Germline values: CDR1 MDHEN, CDR2 SYDVKM. V lost 3 bases and J lost 5, with 7 bases in between. This CDR3 region has 13 residues. In DNA form, the CDR3 reads TGTGCCAGCAGTTTTCGCGTTACCGGGGAGCTGTTTTTT. Translated, it gives CASSFRVTGELFF.

The gene calls are TRBV19 and TRBJ2-2, with D perhaps matching TRBD2 (6 bases). V was pared by 7 bases and J by 7 bases, with 16 bases between. The CDR3 consists of 14 residues. CDR1 and CDR2 (germline): LNHDA, SQIVND (reference sequence). The CDR3 is CASTHPLANGELFF. CDR3 DNA sequence: TGTGCCAGTACCCACCCTCTAGCGAACGGGGAGCTGTTTTTT.

The chain uses TRBV7-9 and TRBJ2-3; D might be TRBD2 (6 bases). Looked up from germline, CDR1 is SEHNR and CDR2 is FQNEAQ (reference sequence). V was shortened by 0 bases and J by 1 base, with 17 bases between the two germline ends. The CDR3 is 18 residues long. CDR3 DNA sequence: TGTGCCAGCAGCTTAGCCTACTTAGGGCGGGGCGGCACAGATACGCAGTATTTT. Amino acids: CASSLAYLGRGGTDTQYF. Full variable domain (remainder filled in from reference TRBV7-9 and TRBJ2-3): DTGVSQNPRHKITKRGQNVTFRCDPISEHNRLYWYRQTLGQGPEFLTYFQNEAQLEKSRLLSDRFSAERPKGSFSTLEIQRTEQGDSAMYLCASSLAYLGRGGTDTQYFGPGTRLTVL.

The gene calls are TRBV15 and TRBJ1-4, with 10 bases identical to TRBD1. The CDR3 sequence is 15 residues long. The germline CDR1 and CDR2 sequences are LNHNV and YYDKDF (reference sequence). Trimming removed 3 bases from V and 7 bases from J; junction bases left unmatched: 5. DNA for the CDR3: TGTGCCACCAGCAGGAGGACAGGGGGTGGTGAAAAACTGTTTTTT. Translation: CATSRRTGGGEKLFF.

This clone has a single count. The V gene is TRBV6-1, the J gene TRBJ1-2; D perhaps matches TRBD1 (6 bases). The CDR3 has 14 amino acids. In germline, CDR1 is MNHNS, CDR2 SASEGT. Trimming took off 2 bases at V and 5 bases at J, with 12 bases between the two ends. CDR3 sequence reads: CASSEIRGQYGYTF. CDR3 coding DNA: TGTGCCAGCAGTGAAATTAGGGGACAATATGGCTACACCTTC.

The V gene is TRBV28, the J gene TRBJ2-5; 9 positions agree with TRBD2. The CDR3 is made up of 15 amino acids. The ends lost 6 bases at V and 1 base at J; junction bases unmatched: 6. Germline loops: CDR1 MDHEN, CDR2 SYDVKM. The CDR3 nucleotides are TGTGCCAGCAGCCTTAGGCGGGGGGGCCAAGAGACCCAGTACTTC. It specifies CASSLRRGGQETQYF.

This chain links TRBV7-9 with TRBJ2-3; D is possibly TRBD2 (5 bases). The CDR3 runs to 16 residues. V was pared by 0 bases and J by 0 bases, with 10 bases between. The germline V gene encodes CDR1 SEHNR and CDR2 FQNEAQ (reference sequence). The CDR3 protein is CASSLAQRSSTDTQYF. The CDR3 DNA reads TGTGCCAGCAGCTTAGCACAGCGGTCTAGCACAGATACGCAGTATTTT. Complete variable domain (other parts from reference TRBV7-9 and TRBJ2-3): DTGVSQNPRHKITKRGQNVTFRCDPISEHNRLYWYRQTLGQGPEFLTYFQNEAQLEKSRLLSDRFSAERPKGSFSTLEIQRTEQGDSAMYLCASSLAQRSSTDTQYFGPGTRLTVL.

The rearrangement uses TRBV19 and TRBJ1-2; maybe TRBD1 (5 bases). V was cut by 7 bases and J by 3 bases, with 9 bases left in between. In germline, CDR1 is LNHDA, CDR2 SQIVND (reference sequence). This CDR3 spans 12 amino acids. DNA of the CDR3: TGTGCCAGTATGGGGCAGGACTATGGCTACACCTTC. This codes for CASMGQDYGYTF. The full variable domain, with the rest looked up from reference TRBV19 and TRBJ1-2, is DGGITQSPKYLFRKEGQNVTLSCEQNLNHDAMYWYRQDPGQGLRLIYYSQIVNDFQKGDIAEGYSVSREKKESFPLTVTSAQKNPTAFYLCASMGQDYGYTFGSGTRLTVV.

The V and J genes are TRBV27 and TRBJ2-1, with TRBD1 identical over 9 bases. V shed 6 bases and J 8 bases; nucleotides not matched to a gene: 8. CDR1 and CDR2 from the germline V gene are MNHEY and SMNVEV (reference sequence). CDR3 length: 14 amino acids. The CDR3 coding sequence is TGTGCCAGCAGCCCCAAGACAGGGGGGCATGAGCAGTTCTTC. Translated, it gives CASSPKTGGHEQFF.

In its sample, this clone was seen once. J is TRBJ2-1 and V is TRBV18, with 9 bases aligning to TRBD1. V lost 3 bases and J lost 2; bases outside the gene matches: 2. CDR1 and CDR2 from the germline V gene are KGHSH and LQKENI. CDR3 size: 15 residues. The CDR3 protein is CASSPGTGTYNEQFF. CDR3 bases: TGTGCCAGCTCACCGGGGACAGGGACCTACAATGAGCAGTTCTTC.

This clone was counted between two and nine times. The rearrangement links TRBV19 to TRBJ1-5, with D possibly matching TRBD1 (5 bases). V was clipped by 3 bases and J by 7 bases, with 19 bases between them. Germline assignment: CDR1 LNHDA and CDR2 SQIVND (reference sequence). This CDR3 comprises 16 residues. The CDR3 loop reads CASSMGGAPGKQPQHF. As DNA, the CDR3 is TGTGCCAGTAGTATGGGAGGGGCGCCGGGTAAACAGCCCCAGCATTTT.

The chain couples TRBV3-1 (or the pseudogene TRBV3-2) to TRBJ2-7; 7 bases match TRBD2. In germline, CDR1 is LGHDT, CDR2 YNNKEL (reference sequence). Trimming removed 1 base from V and 4 bases from J; junction bases left unmatched: 4. The CDR3 runs 14 residues. CDR3 nucleotides: TGTGCCAGCAGCCAAGTTGGCGGGGGTTACGAGCAGTACTTC. It specifies CASSQVGGGYEQYF.

V gene TRBV6-5 combines with J gene TRBJ2-3, with TRBD1 matching over 7 bases. Germline V gene lookup returns CDR1 MNHEY and CDR2 SVGAGI. CDR3 size: 15 residues. V lost 5 bases to trimming and J lost 1 base; unmatched junction nucleotides: 6. The CDR3 is CASSPTQGGTDTQYF. CDR3 nucleotides: TGTGCCAGCAGTCCCACCCAGGGGGGCACAGATACGCAGTATTTT.

The rearrangement uses TRBV30 and TRBJ1-6; D is perhaps TRBD1 (6 bases). Trimming shortened V by 5 bases and J by 6 bases, and 17 bases separated the two germline ends. CDR1 and CDR2 from the germline V gene are GTSNPN and SVGIG (reference sequence). The CDR3 contains 15 residues. For the CDR3, the DNA is TGTGCCTGGGGTTCAACGGACAGAGTTAATTCACCCCTCCACTTT. Encoded protein: CAWGSTDRVNSPLHF.

The V and J genes are TRBV19 and TRBJ1-1, with D unclear. Germline loops: CDR1 LNHDA, CDR2 SQIVND (reference sequence). Trimming removed 3 bases at V and 4 bases at J, with 12 bases between. The CDR3 covers 14 residues. CDR3 loop: CASSIYGEGTEAFF. The CDR3, as DNA: TGTGCCAGTAGTATTTACGGGGAGGGCACTGAAGCTTTCTTT.

Comments on this clone: Other nucleotide sequences from this sample produce the same CDR3. The chain couples TRBV9 to TRBJ2-7; D may be TRBD2 (5 bases). Germline V gives CDR1 SGDLS, CDR2 YYNGEE. Trimming shortened V by 4 bases and J by 6 bases, and 11 bases separated the two germline ends. CDR3 size: 12 residues. DNA of the CDR3: TGTGCCAGCAGCTCCCTCCGGGGCGAGCAGTACTTC. Protein: CASSSLRGEQYF.

V and J are TRBV6-2 or TRBV6-3 and TRBJ2-2; 9 bases are shared with TRBD1. Germline trimming cut 6 bases from V and 7 bases from J; bases unmatched to any gene: 9. The V gene's germline CDR1 is MNHEY and CDR2 SVGEGT. The CDR3 is 15 amino acids. The CDR3 DNA follows: TGTGCCAGCAGCCCACCGGGACAGGGAGGCGGGGAGCTGTTTTTT. This sequence encodes CASSPPGQGGGELFF.

This clone was detected only a few times. The J gene is TRBJ1-2, the V gene TRBV3-1 (or the pseudogene TRBV3-2), with D unclear. Germline values: CDR1 LGHDT, CDR2 YNNKEL (reference sequence). The CDR3 is made up of 17 amino acids. V was shortened by 2 bases and J by 4 bases, with 20 bases between the two germline ends. CDR3 sequence reads: CASSQSFLEGALYGYTF. The CDR3 nucleotides are TGTGCCAGCAGCCAATCGTTCCTGGAGGGCGCCCTCTATGGCTACACCTTC.

This clone has just a few counts. Germline is not matched at one junction end, which may reflect a read error. V and J are TRBV5-4 and TRBJ2-1; D unclear. The germline V gene encodes CDR1 SGHNT and CDR2 YYREEE (reference sequence). The CDR3 runs 15 residues. CDR3 loop: CASSRRLASDNEQFF. The CDR3 region has the DNA TGTGCCAGCAGCCGCCGACTGGCCTCCGACAATGAGCAGTTCTTC.

This clone was observed a few times. The V gene is TRBV7-2, the J gene TRBJ2-1; TRBD2 matches 10 bases. With V trimmed by 5 bases and J by 8 bases, 9 bases remained unmatched. There are 15 residues in the CDR3. Per germline, CDR1 SGHTA and CDR2 FQGNSA. CDR3: CASSRSGGAGDEQFF. CDR3 nucleotides: TGTGCCAGCAGCCGGAGCGGGGGGGCCGGCGATGAGCAGTTCTTC.

The rearrangement links TRBV4-3 to TRBJ1-2; 9 nucleotides agree with TRBD1. V shed 5 bases and J 8 bases; nucleotides not matched to a gene: 12. The CDR3 runs 15 residues. The V gene's germline CDR1 is LGHNA and CDR2 YSLEER. The CDR3 DNA reads TGCGCCAGCAGCAAACAAATTACAGGGGGCGGCGGCTACACCTTC. It is translated as CASSKQITGGGGYTF.

The genes are TRBV28 and TRBJ1-4; D may be TRBD1 (6 bases). This CDR3 is built from 15 residues. V was clipped by 3 bases and J by 7 bases, with 15 bases between them. Germline V CDR1 and CDR2: MDHEN, SYDVKM. CDR3 bases: TGTGCCAGCAGTTTTTCCGGACAGTGGCTTGAAAAACTGTTTTTT. Its translation: CASSFSGQWLEKLFF.

The chain recombines TRBV7-9 with TRBJ1-2, with TRBD1 matching over 7 bases. The CDR3 runs to 17 residues. After removal of 2 bases from V and 3 bases from J, the junction contained 12 bases not matched to a gene. CDR1 and CDR2 (germline): SEHNR, FQNEAQ (reference sequence). CDR3 loop: CASSLPRGPLEYYGYTF. CDR3 sequence (DNA): TGTGCCAGCAGCTTACCAAGGGGGCCCTTAGAGTACTATGGCTACACCTTC.

The CDR3 here is CASSMGGGNTGELFF. Here the CDR3 DNA reads TGTGCCAGTAGTATGGGCGGGGGGAACACCGGGGAGCTGTTTTTT. The chain is built from TRBV19 and TRBJ2-2; 7 nucleotides match TRBD2. CDR3 length: 15 amino acids. V shed 3 bases, J shed 1 base, and the junction held 2 bases outside the gene matches. In germline, CDR1 is LNHDA, CDR2 SQIVND (reference sequence).

The chain links TRBV7-2 to TRBJ2-2; possibly TRBD2 for D (6 bases). The V end lost 5 bases, the J end lost 1 base, and 17 bases lay between the germline ends. Germline loops: CDR1 SGHTA, CDR2 FQGNSA. The CDR3 covers 17 residues. CDR3: CASSRALGGRNTGELFF. Written as DNA, the CDR3 is TGTGCCAGCAGCCGCGCCTTGGGGGGTCGGAACACCGGGGAGCTGTTTTTT.

The chain uses TRBV27 and TRBJ1-1; 9 nucleotides agree with TRBD1. Germline V gene data show CDR1 as MNHEY and CDR2 as SMNVEV (reference sequence). The CDR3 spans 13 residues. Germline trimming cut 6 bases from V and 4 bases from J; bases unmatched to any gene: 3. The CDR3 is CASRVDRGTEAFF. The DNA for the CDR3 is TGTGCCAGCAGGGTGGACAGGGGCACTGAAGCTTTCTTT.

CDR3 loop: CASSQTAGPPYEQYF. The CDR3 DNA follows: TGCGCCAGCAGTCAGACAGCGGGGCCACCCTACGAGCAGTACTTC. The chain uses TRBV23-1 and TRBJ2-7; 7 bases are a match to TRBD2. TRBV23-1 is filed as an ORF, its function uncertain. Trimming cost V 3 bases and J 2 bases; bases outside gene matches: 7. This CDR3 spans 15 amino acids.

The chain employs TRBV28 and TRBJ2-2; maybe TRBD2 (6 bases). In germline, CDR1 is MDHEN, CDR2 SYDVKM. Trimming removed 5 bases at V and 3 bases at J, with 13 bases between. The CDR3 spans 15 residues. The DNA of the CDR3 is TGTGCCAGCAGTCCCGTGGGAGGCTACACCGGGGAGCTGTTTTTT. Protein: CASSPVGGYTGELFF.